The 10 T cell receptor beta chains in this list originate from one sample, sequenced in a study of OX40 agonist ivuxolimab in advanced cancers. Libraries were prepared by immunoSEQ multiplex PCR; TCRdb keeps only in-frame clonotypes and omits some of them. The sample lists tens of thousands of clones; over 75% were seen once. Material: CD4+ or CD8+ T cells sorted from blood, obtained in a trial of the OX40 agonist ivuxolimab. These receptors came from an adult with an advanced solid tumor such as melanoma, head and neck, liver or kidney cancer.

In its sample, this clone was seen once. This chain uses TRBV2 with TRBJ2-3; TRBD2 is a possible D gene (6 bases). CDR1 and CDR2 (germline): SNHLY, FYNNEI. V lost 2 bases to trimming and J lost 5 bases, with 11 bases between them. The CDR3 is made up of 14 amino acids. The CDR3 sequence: CASSENGRGDTQYF. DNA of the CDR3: TGTGCCAGCAGTGAAAACGGGAGAGGAGATACGCAGTATTTT.

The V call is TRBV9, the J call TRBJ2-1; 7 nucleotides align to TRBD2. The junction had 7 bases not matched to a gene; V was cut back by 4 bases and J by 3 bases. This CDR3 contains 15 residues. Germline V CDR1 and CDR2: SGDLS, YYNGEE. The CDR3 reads CASSPSGNSYNEQFF. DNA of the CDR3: TGTGCCAGCAGCCCCAGCGGGAACAGCTACAATGAGCAGTTCTTC.

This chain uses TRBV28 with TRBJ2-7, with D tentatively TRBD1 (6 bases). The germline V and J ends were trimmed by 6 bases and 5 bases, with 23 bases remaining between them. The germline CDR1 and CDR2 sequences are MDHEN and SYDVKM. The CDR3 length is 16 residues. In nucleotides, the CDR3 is TGTGCCAGCAGCTACCCATCAGGGGTGTTGGGCAACGAGCAGTACTTC. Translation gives CASSYPSGVLGNEQYF.

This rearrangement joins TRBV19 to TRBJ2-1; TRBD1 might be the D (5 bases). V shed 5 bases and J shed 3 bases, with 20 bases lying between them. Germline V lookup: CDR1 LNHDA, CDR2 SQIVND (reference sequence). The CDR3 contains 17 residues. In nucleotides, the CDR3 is TGTGCCAGTAGTCCAGGGATGGTCCTAGGAAGCTACAATGAGCAGTTCTTC. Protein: CASSPGMVLGSYNEQFF.

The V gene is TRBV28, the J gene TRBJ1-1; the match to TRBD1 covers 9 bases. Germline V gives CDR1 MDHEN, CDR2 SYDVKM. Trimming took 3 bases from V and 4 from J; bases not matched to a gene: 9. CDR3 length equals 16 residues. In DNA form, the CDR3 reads TGTGCCAGCAGTTTTAGGTTCGGGACAGGGCTCACTGAAGCTTTCTTT. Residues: CASSFRFGTGLTEAFF.

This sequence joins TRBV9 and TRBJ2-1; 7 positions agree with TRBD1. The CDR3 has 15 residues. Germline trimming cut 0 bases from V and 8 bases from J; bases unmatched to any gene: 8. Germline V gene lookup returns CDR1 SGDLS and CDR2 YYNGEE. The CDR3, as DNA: TGTGCCAGCAGCGTAGTGGAGACAGGGCTCTATGAGCAGTTCTTC. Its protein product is CASSVVETGLYEQFF.

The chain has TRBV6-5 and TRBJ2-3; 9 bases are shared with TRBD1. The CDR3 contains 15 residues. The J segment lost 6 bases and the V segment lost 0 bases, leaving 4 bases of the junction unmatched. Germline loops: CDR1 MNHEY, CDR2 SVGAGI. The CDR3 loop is CASSYSNRGPDTQYF. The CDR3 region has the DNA TGTGCCAGCAGTTACTCGAACAGGGGGCCTGATACGCAGTATTTT.

The CDR3 nucleotides read TGTGCCAGCAGTCCTCTCAGGGGCACTGAAGCTTTCTTT. It encodes CASSPLRGTEAFF. The chain couples TRBV6-5 to TRBJ1-1, with D possibly matching TRBD1 (6 bases). CDR3 length equals 13 residues. Germline V gives CDR1 MNHEY, CDR2 SVGAGI. V was pared by 5 bases and J by 4 bases, with 11 bases between.

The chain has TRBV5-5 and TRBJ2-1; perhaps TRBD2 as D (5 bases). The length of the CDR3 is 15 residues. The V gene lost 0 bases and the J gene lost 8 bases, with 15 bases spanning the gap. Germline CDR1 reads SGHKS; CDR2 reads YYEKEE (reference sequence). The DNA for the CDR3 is TGTGCCAGCAGCTTGGGATCCGGGGAAGTCTATGAGCAGTTCTTC. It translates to CASSLGSGEVYEQFF.

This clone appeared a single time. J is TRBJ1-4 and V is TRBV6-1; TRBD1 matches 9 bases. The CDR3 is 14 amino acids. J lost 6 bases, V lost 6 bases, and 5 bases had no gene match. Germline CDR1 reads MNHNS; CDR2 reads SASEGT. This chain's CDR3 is CASRRTGDDEKLFF. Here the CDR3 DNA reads TGTGCCAGCAGACGGACAGGGGATGATGAAAAACTGTTTTTT.